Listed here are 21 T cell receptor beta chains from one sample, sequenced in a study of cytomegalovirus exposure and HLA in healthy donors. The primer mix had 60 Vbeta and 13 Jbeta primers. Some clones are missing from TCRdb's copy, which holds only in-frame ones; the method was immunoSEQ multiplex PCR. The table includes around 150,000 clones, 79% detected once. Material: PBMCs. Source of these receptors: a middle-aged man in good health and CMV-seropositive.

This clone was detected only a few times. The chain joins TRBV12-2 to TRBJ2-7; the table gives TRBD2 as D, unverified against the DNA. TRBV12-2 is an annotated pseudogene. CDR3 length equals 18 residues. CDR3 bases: TGTGCAAGTCGCCTAAGCTTTCCTAGCGGGAGAATACTTTACGAGCAGTACTTC. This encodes CASRLSFPSGRILYEQYF.

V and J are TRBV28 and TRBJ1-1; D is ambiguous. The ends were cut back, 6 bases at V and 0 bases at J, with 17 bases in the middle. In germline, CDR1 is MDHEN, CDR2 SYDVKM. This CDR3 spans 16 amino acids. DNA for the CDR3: TGTGCCAGCAGGGAGTTGGTGGAGGAAATGAACACTGAAGCTTTCTTT. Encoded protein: CASRELVEEMNTEAFF.

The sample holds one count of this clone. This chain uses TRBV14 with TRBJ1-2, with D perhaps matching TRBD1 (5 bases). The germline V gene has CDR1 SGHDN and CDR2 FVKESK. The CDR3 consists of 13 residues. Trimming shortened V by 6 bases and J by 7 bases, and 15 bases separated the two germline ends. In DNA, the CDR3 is TGTGCCAGCAGTTACAGGCTGCTGGGTGGCTACACCTTC. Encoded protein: CASSYRLLGGYTF.

The CDR3 nucleotides are TGCGCCAGCATCGCTTCAACGGGGACCGGGGAGCTGTTTTTT. This sequence encodes CASIASTGTGELFF. The chain links TRBV5-1 to TRBJ2-2; tentative D call: TRBD2 (5 bases). With 6 bases removed from V and 5 bases from J, the gap between germline ends came to 14 bases. The CDR3 contains 14 residues. The germline V gene encodes CDR1 SGHRS and CDR2 YFSETQ.

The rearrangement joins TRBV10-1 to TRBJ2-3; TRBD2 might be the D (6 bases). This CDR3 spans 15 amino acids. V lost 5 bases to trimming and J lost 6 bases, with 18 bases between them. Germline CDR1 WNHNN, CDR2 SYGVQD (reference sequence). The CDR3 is CASSRRRDMADTQYF. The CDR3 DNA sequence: TGCGCCAGCAGTAGGAGGCGGGATATGGCGGATACGCAGTATTTT.

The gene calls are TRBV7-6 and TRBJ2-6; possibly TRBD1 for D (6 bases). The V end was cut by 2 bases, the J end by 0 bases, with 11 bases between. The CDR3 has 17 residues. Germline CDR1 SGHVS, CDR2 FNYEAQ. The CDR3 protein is CASSLSLRGSGANVLTF. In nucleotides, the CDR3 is TGTGCCAGCAGCTTAAGTCTCAGGGGCTCTGGGGCCAACGTCCTGACTTTC.

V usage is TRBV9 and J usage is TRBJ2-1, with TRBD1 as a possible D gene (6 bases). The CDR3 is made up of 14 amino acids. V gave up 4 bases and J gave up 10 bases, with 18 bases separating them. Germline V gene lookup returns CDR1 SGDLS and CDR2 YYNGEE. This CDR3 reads CASSPGLDSREQFF. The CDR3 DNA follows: TGTGCCAGCAGCCCCGGACTGGACAGTCGGGAGCAGTTCTTC.

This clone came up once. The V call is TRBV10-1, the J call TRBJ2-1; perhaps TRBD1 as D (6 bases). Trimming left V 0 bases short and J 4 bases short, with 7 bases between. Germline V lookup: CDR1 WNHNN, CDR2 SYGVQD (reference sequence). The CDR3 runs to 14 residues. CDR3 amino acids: CASSESTGYNEQFF. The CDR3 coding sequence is TGCGCCAGCAGTGAGTCGACAGGATACAATGAGCAGTTCTTC.

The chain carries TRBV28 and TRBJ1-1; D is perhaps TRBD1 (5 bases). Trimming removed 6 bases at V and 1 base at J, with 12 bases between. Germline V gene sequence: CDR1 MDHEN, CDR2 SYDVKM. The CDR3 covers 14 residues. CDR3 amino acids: CASSSGGENTEAFF. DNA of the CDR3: TGTGCCAGCAGCTCGGGAGGGGAGAACACTGAAGCTTTCTTT.

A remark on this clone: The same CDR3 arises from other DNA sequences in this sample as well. The CDR3 DNA reads as TGTGCCAGCAGCTTAGGGAGGGGCGGCACTGAAGCTTTCTTT. Translation gives CASSLGRGGTEAFF. The chain is built from TRBV7-2 and TRBJ1-1; a weak D match, TRBD1 (5 bases). Germline V lookup: CDR1 SGHTA, CDR2 FQGNSA. The CDR3 is made up of 14 amino acids. V was trimmed by 1 base and J by 4 bases, leaving 10 bases between them.

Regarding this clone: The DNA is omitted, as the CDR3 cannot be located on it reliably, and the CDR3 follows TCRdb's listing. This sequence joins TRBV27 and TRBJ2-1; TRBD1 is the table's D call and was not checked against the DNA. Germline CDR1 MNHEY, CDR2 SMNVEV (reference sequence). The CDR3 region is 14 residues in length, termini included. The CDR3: CASSWGTGTTPEFF.

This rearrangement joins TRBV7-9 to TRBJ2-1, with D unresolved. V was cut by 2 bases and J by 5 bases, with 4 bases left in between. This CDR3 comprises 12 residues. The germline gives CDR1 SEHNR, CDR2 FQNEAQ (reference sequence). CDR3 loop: CASSLSHNEQFF. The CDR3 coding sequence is TGTGCCAGCAGCTTATCTCACAATGAGCAGTTCTTC.

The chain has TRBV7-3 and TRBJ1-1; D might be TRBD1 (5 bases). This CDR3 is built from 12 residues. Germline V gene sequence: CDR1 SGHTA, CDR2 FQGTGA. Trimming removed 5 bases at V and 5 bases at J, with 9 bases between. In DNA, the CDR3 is TGTGCCAGCAGCGGGGCCGGGACTGAAGCTTTCTTT. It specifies CASSGAGTEAFF.

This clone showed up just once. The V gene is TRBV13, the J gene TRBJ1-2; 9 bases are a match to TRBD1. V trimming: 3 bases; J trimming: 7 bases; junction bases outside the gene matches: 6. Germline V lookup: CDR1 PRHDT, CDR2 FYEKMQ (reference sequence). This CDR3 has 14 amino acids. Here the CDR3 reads CASSLDRGLGGYTF. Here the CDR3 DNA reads TGTGCCAGCAGCTTGGACAGGGGACTGGGTGGCTACACCTTC.

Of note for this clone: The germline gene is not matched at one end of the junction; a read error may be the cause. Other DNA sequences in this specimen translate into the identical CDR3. The CDR3 sequence: CASSVPGHPYSGANVLTF. CDR3 sequence (DNA): TGTGCCAGCAGCGTACCGGGACATCCGTACTCTGGGGCCAATGTCCTGACTTTC. The chain employs TRBV5-7 and TRBJ2-6, with D possibly TRBD1 on 6 matching bases. TRBV5-7 is designated an ORF whose function remains uncertain. CDR3 length: 18 residues.

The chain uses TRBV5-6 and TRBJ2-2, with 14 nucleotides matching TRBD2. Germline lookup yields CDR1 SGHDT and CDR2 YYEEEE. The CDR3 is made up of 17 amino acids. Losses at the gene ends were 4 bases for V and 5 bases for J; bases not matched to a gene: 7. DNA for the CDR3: TGTGCCAGCAGCCCCCGCGGGACTAGCGGGAGTACCGGGGAGCTGTTTTTT. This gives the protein CASSPRGTSGSTGELFF.

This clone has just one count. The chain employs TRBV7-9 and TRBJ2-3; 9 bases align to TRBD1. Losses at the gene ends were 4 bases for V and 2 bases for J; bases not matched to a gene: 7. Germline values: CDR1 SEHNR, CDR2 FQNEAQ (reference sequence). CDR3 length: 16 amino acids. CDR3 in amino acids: CASSSRDRVVTDTQYF. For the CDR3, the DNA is TGTGCCAGCAGCTCACGGGACAGGGTGGTCACAGATACGCAGTATTTT.

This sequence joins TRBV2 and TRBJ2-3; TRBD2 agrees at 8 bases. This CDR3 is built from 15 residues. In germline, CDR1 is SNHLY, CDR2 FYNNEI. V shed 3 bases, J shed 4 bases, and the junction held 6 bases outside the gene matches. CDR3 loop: CASSDPTSASDTQYF. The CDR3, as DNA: TGTGCCAGCAGTGATCCGACTAGCGCCTCAGATACGCAGTATTTT.

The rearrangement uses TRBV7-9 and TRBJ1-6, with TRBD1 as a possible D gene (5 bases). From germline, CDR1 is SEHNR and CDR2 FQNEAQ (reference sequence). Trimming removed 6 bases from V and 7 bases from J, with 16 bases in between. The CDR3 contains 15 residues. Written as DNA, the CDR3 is TGTGCCAGCAGTGATCGCCAGGGTAGGAATTCACCCCTCCACTTT. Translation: CASSDRQGRNSPLHF.

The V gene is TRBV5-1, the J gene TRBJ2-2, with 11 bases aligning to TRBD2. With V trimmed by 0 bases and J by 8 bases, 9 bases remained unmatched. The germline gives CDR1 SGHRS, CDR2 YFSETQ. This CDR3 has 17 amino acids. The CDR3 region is CASSLGLAGITLGELFF. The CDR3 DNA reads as TGCGCCAGCAGCTTGGGACTAGCGGGAATCACACTGGGGGAGCTGTTTTTT.

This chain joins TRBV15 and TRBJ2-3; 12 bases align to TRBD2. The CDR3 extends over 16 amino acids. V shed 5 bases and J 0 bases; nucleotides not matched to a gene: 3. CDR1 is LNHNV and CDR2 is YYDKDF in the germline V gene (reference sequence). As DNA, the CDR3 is TGTGCCACCAGCGCAGGACTAGCGGGAAGCACAGATACGCAGTATTTT. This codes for CATSAGLAGSTDTQYF. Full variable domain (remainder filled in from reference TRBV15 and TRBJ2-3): DAMVIQNPRYQVTQFGKPVTLSCSQTLNHNVMYWYQQKSSQAPKLLFHYYDKDFNNEADTPDNFQSRRPNTSFCFLDIRSPGLGDTAMYLCATSAGLAGSTDTQYFGPGTRLTVL.